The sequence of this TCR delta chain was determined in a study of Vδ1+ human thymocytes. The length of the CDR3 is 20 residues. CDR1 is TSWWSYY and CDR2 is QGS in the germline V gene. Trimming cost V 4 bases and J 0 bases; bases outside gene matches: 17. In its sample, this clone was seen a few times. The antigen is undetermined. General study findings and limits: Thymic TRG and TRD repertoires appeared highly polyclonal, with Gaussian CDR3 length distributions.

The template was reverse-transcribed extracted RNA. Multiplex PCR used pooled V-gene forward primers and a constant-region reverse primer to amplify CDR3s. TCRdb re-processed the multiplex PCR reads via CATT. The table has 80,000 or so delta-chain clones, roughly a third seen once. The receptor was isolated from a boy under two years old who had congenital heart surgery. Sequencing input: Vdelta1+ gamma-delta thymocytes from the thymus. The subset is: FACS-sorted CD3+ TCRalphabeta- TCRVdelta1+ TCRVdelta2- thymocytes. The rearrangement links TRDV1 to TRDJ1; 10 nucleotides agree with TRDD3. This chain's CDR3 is CALGGDRSLGDPLYTDKLIF. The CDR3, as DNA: TGTGCTCTTGGGGGGGACCGGTCACTGGGGGATCCTCTGTACACCGATAAACTCATCTTT.